A selection of T cell receptor beta chains follows, all from one sample in a study of blood T cells in healthy people across ages. TCRdb redid the calling of the 5' RACE reads with MiXCR, one entry per CDR3 protein. The table shows about 1.8 million distinct CDR3 sequences, with around 48% occurring only once. Sequenced: blood. The receptors stem from a woman aged 35 to 49 in good health. The CDR3 runs from the conserved cysteine through the conserved F or W. A D gene is named only where the DNA matches it firmly. Clone size is not always given. Where it is, it says once, few, many or a class for expanded clones.

clone_size	d_call	j_call	v_call	cdr3_nt	cdr3_aa
few	-	TRBJ1-4	TRBV27	TGTGCCAGCAAGGGCAGGGCGCATGAAAAACTGTTTTTT	CASKGRAHEKLFF
-	-	TRBJ1-2	TRBV6-5	TGTGCCAGCAGTAGGGCCCAGGGGTTACGCTATGGCTACACCTTC	CASSRAQGLRYGYTF
-	-	TRBJ2-1	TRBV6-1	TGTGCCAGCAGGATCGGGCAGTACAATGAGCAGTTCTTC	CASRIGQYNEQFF
-	TRBD2	TRBJ2-5	TRBV20-1	TGCAGTGCTAGAGGGCGGGGGGTGCCCACCCAGTACTTC	CSARGRGVPTQYF
-	TRBD2	TRBJ2-1	TRBV7-8	TGTGCCAGCACCAGGACTAGCGGGGGCCTCCTCAATGAGCAGTTCTTC	CASTRTSGGLLNEQFF
-	-	TRBJ1-6	TRBV3-1	TGTGCCAGCAGCCCCCAGGGACTGACGAATTCACCCCTCCACTTT	CASSPQGLTNSPLHF
few	TRBD1	TRBJ2-1	TRBV10-3	TGTGCCATCAGTGAGAGGCGGGACAGGGGGTCGAATGAGCAGTTCTTC	CAISERRDRGSNEQFF
-	TRBD2	TRBJ2-4	TRBV5-1	TGCGCCAGCAGCCAGGCGACAACGGGGGGCATTCAGTACTTC	CASSQATTGGIQYF
-	-	TRBJ2-4	TRBV5-6	TGTGCCAGCAGCGATGGGACGGCCAAAAACATTCAGTACTTC	CASSDGTAKNIQYF
-	TRBD1	TRBJ1-1	TRBV20-1	TGCAGTGCTAGGGGACAGGGGTTCAGCACTGAAGCTTTCTTT	CSARGQGFSTEAFF
-	-	TRBJ1-2	TRBV6-1	TGTGCCAGCAATGAAACCCTATTACTCTATGGCTACACCTTC	CASNETLLLYGYTF
-	-	TRBJ1-2	TRBV7-2	TGTGCCAGCAGCTTAGAGGGACACCACTATGGCTACACCTTC	CASSLEGHHYGYTF
few	-	TRBJ2-3	TRBV7-2	TGTGCCAGCAGCTTAGGATCAGGCAGCGACACAGATACGCAGTATTTT	CASSLGSGSDTDTQYF
-	TRBD2	TRBJ2-3	TRBV6-2/TRBV6-3	TGTACCAGCAGTTCCTATCGAGCGGGGCATATGGATACGCAGTATTTT	CTSSSYRAGHMDTQYF
-	TRBD1	TRBJ2-1	TRBV9	TGTGCCAGCAGCCCCCGTGCACAGGGGGAGAATGAGCAGTTCTTC	CASSPRAQGENEQFF
-	-	TRBJ1-4	TRBV29-1	TGCAGCGTTGTCAAGGGGCGAAATGAAAAACTGTTTTTT	CSVVKGRNEKLFF
once	-	TRBJ1-5	TRBV18	TGTGCCAGCTCACCAATCGCCGGTAATAGCAATCAGCCCCGGCATTTT	CASSPIAGNSNQPRHF
-	-	TRBJ1-5	TRBV7-2	TGTGCCAGCAGCGAAGACGAGTATAGCAATCAGCCCCAGCATTTT	CASSEDEYSNQPQHF
few	TRBD1	TRBJ1-2	TRBV13	TGTGCCAGCAGACGGACAGGGGGCCGTGGCTACACCTTC	CASRRTGGRGYTF
once	-	TRBJ1-5	TRBV10-2	TGCGCCAGCAGTGACTCCGGGCAGAACAATCGGCCCCAGCATTTT	CASSDSGQNNRPQHF
-	-	TRBJ1-2	TRBV5-1	TGCGCCAGCAGCCGCACCCAGGGAGGAAATGGCTACACCTTC	CASSRTQGGNGYTF
-	-	TRBJ1-2	TRBV4-3	TGCGCCAGCAGCCAAGACTTGTCGGGGACTGCTAACTATGGCTACACCTTC	CASSQDLSGTANYGYTF
-	TRBD1	TRBJ1-2	TRBV6-5	TGTGCCAGCACCGGGACAGGGGGGGCTAACTATGGCTACACCTTC	CASTGTGGANYGYTF
once	-	TRBJ1-6	TRBV12-3/TRBV12-4	TGTGCCAGCAGTTTCGAGGCTTCACCCCTCCACTTT	CASSFEASPLHF
-	TRBD1	TRBJ2-7	TRBV20-1	TGCAGTGCCTGGGCGGGGACAGGGAGCTACGAGCAGTACTTC	CSAWAGTGSYEQYF
few	TRBD2	TRBJ2-3	TRBV12-3/TRBV12-4	TGTGCCAGCAGTTCCCGACTAGCGCTACGCACAGATACGCAGTATTTT	CASSSRLALRTDTQYF
-	-	TRBJ2-6	TRBV5-6	TGTGCCAGCAGCTTGGCGCCAGCTGGGGCCAACGTCCTGACTTTC	CASSLAPAGANVLTF
once	-	TRBJ2-3	TRBV5-1	TGCGCCAGCAGCGGGCAGGAAGGATCTAGCACAGATACGCAGTATTTT	CASSGQEGSSTDTQYF
-	TRBD1	TRBJ1-5	TRBV20-1	TGCAGCGGACAGGGGGATAGCAATCAGCCCCAGCATTTT	CSGQGDSNQPQHF
-	-	TRBJ2-5	TRBV12-3/TRBV12-4	TGTGCCAGCCGCCTCGGGGCCGCGGAGACCCAGTACTTC	CASRLGAAETQYF
-	-	TRBJ2-2	TRBV25-1	TGTGCCAGCAGTAAGACAGGCGCCGGGGAGCTGTTTTTT	CASSKTGAGELFF
-	-	TRBJ2-1	TRBV5-1	TGCGCCAGCAGCACCCGGCGAGGGCCCAATGAGCAGTTCTTC	CASSTRRGPNEQFF
few	-	TRBJ1-2	TRBV27	TGTGCCAGCAGTTCGGCAGACTCTAACTATGGCTACACCTTC	CASSSADSNYGYTF
-	TRBD2	TRBJ2-5	TRBV4-3	TGCGCCAGCAGCCAAGGGACTAGCGGGCGACCCACTCAAGAGACCCAGTACTTC	CASSQGTSGRPTQETQYF
-	-	TRBJ2-4	TRBV4-1	TGCGCCAGCAGCCATGACAGATTGGGGGAGAACATTCAGTACTTC	CASSHDRLGENIQYF
-	TRBD2	TRBJ2-3	TRBV15	TGTGCCACCAGCCCTGGACTAGCGGGGGGAGGTGGTAGCACAGATACGCAGTATTTT	CATSPGLAGGGGSTDTQYF
few	-	TRBJ2-5	TRBV20-1	TGCAGTGCTAGAGAGCCCGGGGTTCGAGAGACCCAGTACTTC	CSAREPGVRETQYF
few	TRBD1	TRBJ1-2	TRBV6-2/TRBV6-3	TGTGCCAGCAGTTACCCCGAGGGGACAGATAATGGCTACACCTTC	CASSYPEGTDNGYTF
few	-	TRBJ1-2	TRBV7-2	TGTGCCAGCAGCTCTTACCTGTTGAATGGCTACACCTTC	CASSSYLLNGYTF
few	-	TRBJ1-1	TRBV7-9	TGTGCCAGCAGCCCGGCCGGGAACACTGAAGCTTTCTTT	CASSPAGNTEAFF
-	-	TRBJ2-7	TRBV19	TGTGCCAGTAGTATCCTTGGTATTGGGGGTACGTCCTACGAGCAGTACTTC	CASSILGIGGTSYEQYF